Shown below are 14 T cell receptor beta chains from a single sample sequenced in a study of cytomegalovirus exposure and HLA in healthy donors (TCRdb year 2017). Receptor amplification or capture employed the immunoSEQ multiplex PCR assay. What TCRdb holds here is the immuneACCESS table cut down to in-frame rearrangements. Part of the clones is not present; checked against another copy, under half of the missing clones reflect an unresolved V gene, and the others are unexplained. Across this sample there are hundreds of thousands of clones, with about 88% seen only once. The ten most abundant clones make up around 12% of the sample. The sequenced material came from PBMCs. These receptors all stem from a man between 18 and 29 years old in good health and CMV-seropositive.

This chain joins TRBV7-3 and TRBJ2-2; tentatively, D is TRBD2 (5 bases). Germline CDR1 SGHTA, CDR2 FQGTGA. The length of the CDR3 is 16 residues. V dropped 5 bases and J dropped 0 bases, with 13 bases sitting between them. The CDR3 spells CASSRGFTANTGELFF. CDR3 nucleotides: TGTGCCAGCAGCCGAGGGTTTACAGCGAACACCGGGGAGCTGTTTTTT.

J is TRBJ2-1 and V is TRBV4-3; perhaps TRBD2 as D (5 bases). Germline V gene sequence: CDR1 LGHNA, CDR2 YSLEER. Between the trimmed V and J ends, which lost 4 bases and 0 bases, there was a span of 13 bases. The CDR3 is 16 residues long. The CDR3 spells CASSPRHGSSYNEQFF. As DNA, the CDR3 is TGCGCCAGCAGCCCCAGACATGGGAGCTCCTACAATGAGCAGTTCTTC.

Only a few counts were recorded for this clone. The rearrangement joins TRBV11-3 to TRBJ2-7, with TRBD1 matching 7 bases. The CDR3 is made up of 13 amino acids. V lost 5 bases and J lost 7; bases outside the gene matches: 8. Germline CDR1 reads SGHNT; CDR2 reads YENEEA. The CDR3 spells CASSVRQGTEQYF. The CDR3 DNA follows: TGTGCCAGCAGCGTGAGACAGGGTACGGAGCAGTACTTC.

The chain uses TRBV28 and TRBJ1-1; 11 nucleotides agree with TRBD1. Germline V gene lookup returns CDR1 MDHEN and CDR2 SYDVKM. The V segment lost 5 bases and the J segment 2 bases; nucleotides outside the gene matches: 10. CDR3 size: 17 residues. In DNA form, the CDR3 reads TGTGCCAGCAGTATGGGGACAGGGGGTGGGCTTAACACTGAAGCTTTCTTT. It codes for CASSMGTGGGLNTEAFF. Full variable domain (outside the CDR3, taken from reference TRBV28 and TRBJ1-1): DVKVTQSSRYLVKRTGEKVFLECVQDMDHENMFWYRQDPGLGLRLIYFSYDVKMKEKGDIPEGYSVSREKKERFSLILESASTNQTSMYLCASSMGTGGGLNTEAFFGQGTRLTVV.

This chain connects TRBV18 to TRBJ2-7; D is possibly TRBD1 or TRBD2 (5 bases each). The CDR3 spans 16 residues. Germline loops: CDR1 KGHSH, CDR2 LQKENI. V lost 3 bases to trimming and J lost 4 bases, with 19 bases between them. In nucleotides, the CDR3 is TGTGCCAGCTCACCGGATAGGTCCTATGAGGGGTACGAGCAGTACTTC. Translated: CASSPDRSYEGYEQYF.

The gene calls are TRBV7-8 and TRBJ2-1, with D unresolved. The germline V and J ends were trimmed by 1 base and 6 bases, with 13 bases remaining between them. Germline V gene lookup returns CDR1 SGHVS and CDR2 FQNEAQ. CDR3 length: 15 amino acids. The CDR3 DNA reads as TGTGCCAGCAGCTTAGTAGTTCCCAACATCAATGAGCAGTTCTTC. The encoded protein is CASSLVVPNINEQFF.

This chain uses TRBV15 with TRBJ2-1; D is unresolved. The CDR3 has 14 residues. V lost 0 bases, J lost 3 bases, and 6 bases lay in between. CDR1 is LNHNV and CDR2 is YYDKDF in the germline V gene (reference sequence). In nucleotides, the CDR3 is TGTGCCACCAGCAGAGAGGGCAACTACAATGAGCAGTTCTTC. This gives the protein CATSREGNYNEQFF. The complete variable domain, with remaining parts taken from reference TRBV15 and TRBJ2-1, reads DAMVIQNPRYQVTQFGKPVTLSCSQTLNHNVMYWYQQKSSQAPKLLFHYYDKDFNNEADTPDNFQSRRPNTSFCFLDIRSPGLGDTAMYLCATSREGNYNEQFFGPGTRLTVL.

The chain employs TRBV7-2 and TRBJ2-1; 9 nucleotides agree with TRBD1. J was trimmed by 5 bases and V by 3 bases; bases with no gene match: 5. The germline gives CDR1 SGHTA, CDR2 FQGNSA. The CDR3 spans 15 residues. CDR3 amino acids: CASSFNRGLNNEQFF. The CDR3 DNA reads TGTGCCAGCAGCTTTAACAGGGGGCTTAACAATGAGCAGTTCTTC.

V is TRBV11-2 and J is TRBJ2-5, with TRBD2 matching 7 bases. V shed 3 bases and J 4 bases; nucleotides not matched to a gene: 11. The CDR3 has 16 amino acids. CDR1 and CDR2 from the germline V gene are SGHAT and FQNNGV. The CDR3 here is CASSFRLASAGETQYF. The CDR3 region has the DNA TGTGCCAGCAGCTTCCGACTAGCCTCAGCGGGAGAGACCCAGTACTTC.

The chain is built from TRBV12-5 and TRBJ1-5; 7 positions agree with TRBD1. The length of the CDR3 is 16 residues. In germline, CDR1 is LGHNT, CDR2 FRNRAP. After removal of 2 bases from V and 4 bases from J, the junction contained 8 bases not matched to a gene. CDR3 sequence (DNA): TGTGCTAGTGGTTTGCTCAGGACAGGAACTAATCAGCCCCAGCATTTT. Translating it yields CASGLLRTGTNQPQHF.

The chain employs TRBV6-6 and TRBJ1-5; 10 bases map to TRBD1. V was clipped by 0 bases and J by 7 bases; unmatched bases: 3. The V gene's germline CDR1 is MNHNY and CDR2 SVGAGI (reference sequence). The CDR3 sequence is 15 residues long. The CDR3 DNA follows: TGTGCCAGCAGTTACTCGACAGGGGGCCTCCAGCCCCAGCATTTT. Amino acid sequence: CASSYSTGGLQPQHF.

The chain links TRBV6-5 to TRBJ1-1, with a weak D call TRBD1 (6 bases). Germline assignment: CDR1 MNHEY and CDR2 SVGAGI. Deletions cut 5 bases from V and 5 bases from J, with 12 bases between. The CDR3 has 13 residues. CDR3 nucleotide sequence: TGTGCCAGCAGTGAACAGGGAGGGACTGAAGCTTTCTTT. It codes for CASSEQGGTEAFF.

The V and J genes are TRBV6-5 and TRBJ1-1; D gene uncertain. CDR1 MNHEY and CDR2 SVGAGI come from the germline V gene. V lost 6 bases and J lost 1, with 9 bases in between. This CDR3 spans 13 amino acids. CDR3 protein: CASRSGKNTEAFF. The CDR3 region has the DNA TGTGCCAGCAGGTCGGGGAAGAACACTGAAGCTTTCTTT.

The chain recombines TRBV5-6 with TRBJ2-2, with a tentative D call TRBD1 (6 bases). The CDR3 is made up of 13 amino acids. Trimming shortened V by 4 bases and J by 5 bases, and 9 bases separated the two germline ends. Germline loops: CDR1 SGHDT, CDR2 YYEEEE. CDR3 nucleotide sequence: TGTGCCAGCAGCGTAACAGGGACCGGGGAGCTGTTTTTT. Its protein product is CASSVTGTGELFF.